In its sample, the clone carrying this TCR beta chain was seen a few times. Its antigen is not known. This sample is part of a study of T-cell memory formation after mild COVID-19. Findings and caveats of the study: Shrinking CD4+ clones were chiefly CM and EM; CD8+ ones were chiefly EMRA. Day 15 to 85 contractors were CD4/CD8 balanced; later expanders leaned CD4+.

Employing constant-segment primers, 5'RACE generated TCR alpha and TCR beta cDNA libraries bearing sample barcodes and UMIs. TCRdb reanalysed the 5' RACE reads using MiXCR and keeps one entry per CDR3 protein. This sample has 350,000 to 550,000 distinct CDR3 sequences; more than 15% occur once, and the top ten carry about 22%. V was trimmed by 5 bases and J by 2 bases, leaving 10 bases between them. The CDR3 consists of 14 residues. The TCR originated in a man between 18 and 29 years old who had mild COVID-19 (a few samples of this study predate the infection). Cell type and time point are not known. The sequenced sample consisted of PBMCs or a T cell subset sorted from them (not recorded which). The rearrangement joins TRBV12-3 or TRBV12-4 to TRBJ2-4, with a tentative D call TRBD1 (6 bases). The CDR3 nucleotides read TGTGCCAGCAGTCCCGGGACACCCAAAAACATTCAGTACTTC. Translated: CASSPGTPKNIQYF.